Following are 27 T cell receptor beta chains from one sample sequenced in a study of blood T cell repertoires in COVID-19. The data were produced by immunoSEQ multiplex PCR, yet TCRdb's version contains in-frame clones alone and is incomplete. This sample has more than 200,000 clones, with around 80% found just once. The sample comprised peripheral blood. These receptors were collected from a man between 40 and 49 years old with active or convalescent COVID-19.

The chain couples TRBV24-1 to TRBJ1-2; D is uncertain. This CDR3 has 15 amino acids. Germline values: CDR1 KGHDR, CDR2 SFDVKD. The V end lost 4 bases, the J end lost 4 bases, and 15 bases lay between the germline ends. This chain's CDR3 is CATSDPTADPYGYTF. For the CDR3, the DNA is TGTGCCACCAGTGACCCTACTGCCGATCCCTATGGCTACACCTTC.

J is TRBJ2-3 and V is TRBV5-1, with no clear D. The CDR3 totals 13 residues. The V gene lost 2 bases and the J gene lost 4 bases, with 8 bases spanning the gap. CDR1 and CDR2 from the germline V gene are SGHRS and YFSETQ. CDR3 sequence (DNA): TGCGCCAGCAGCTTTCTGCGTGCAGATACGCAGTATTTT. Translation: CASSFLRADTQYF.

The rearrangement uses TRBV30 and TRBJ2-7; maybe TRBD2 (5 bases). The CDR3 length is 12 residues. CDR1 and CDR2 (germline): GTSNPN, SVGIG (reference sequence). V lost 5 bases to trimming and J lost 4 bases, with 12 bases between them. This CDR3 is CAWGRETYEQYF. The CDR3 coding sequence is TGTGCCTGGGGCCGGGAAACTTACGAGCAGTACTTC.

This chain connects TRBV10-1 to TRBJ2-5, with 9 bases that match TRBD1. CDR1 and CDR2 from the germline V gene are WNHNN and SYGVQD (reference sequence). CDR3 length: 15 amino acids. The junction had 10 bases not matched to a gene; V was cut back by 6 bases and J by 5 bases. CDR3 residues: CASSEKQGALETQYF. The CDR3 nucleotides are TGCGCCAGCAGCGAAAAACAGGGGGCTCTCGAGACCCAGTACTTC.

V is TRBV2 and J is TRBJ2-3, with TRBD2 matching over 11 bases. V dropped 6 bases and J dropped 4; count of bases not matched to a gene: 6. CDR1 and CDR2 (germline): SNHLY, FYNNEI. The CDR3 is 15 amino acids. The CDR3 bases are TGTGCCAGCAGGGCTCTAGCGGGGGGCCCAGATACGCAGTATTTT. Translation: CASRALAGGPDTQYF.

The rearrangement joins TRBV4-2 to TRBJ1-5, with 7 bases matching TRBD1. This CDR3 contains 16 residues. V trimming: 3 bases; J trimming: 5 bases; junction bases outside the gene matches: 10. Looked up from germline, CDR1 is LGHNA and CDR2 is YNFKEQ. The CDR3 loop is CASSQLTGTEYQPQHF. In DNA, the CDR3 is TGTGCCAGCAGCCAGCTGACAGGGACGGAGTATCAGCCCCAGCATTTT.

The chain recombines TRBV19 with TRBJ2-3; 8 bases align to TRBD2. V lost 4 bases to trimming and J lost 4 bases; unmatched junction nucleotides: 7. Germline CDR1 is LNHDA and CDR2 is SQIVND (reference sequence). The CDR3 has 15 residues. In DNA form, the CDR3 reads TGTGCCAGTAGTACCCGGGGGGGCAACCCAGATACGCAGTATTTT. Its translation: CASSTRGGNPDTQYF.

This sequence joins TRBV30 and TRBJ1-2; no reliable D call. Trimming pared 1 base from V and 4 bases from J, leaving 13 bases between. Germline V gives CDR1 GTSNPN, CDR2 SVGIG (reference sequence). CDR3 length equals 14 residues. The CDR3 DNA reads as TGTGCCTGGAGTGCGGAGAGAATAACCTATGGCTACACCTTC. Translated: CAWSAERITYGYTF.

The chain links TRBV5-1 to TRBJ2-7; D uncertain. Trimming removed 0 bases at V and 3 bases at J, with 10 bases between. The CDR3 extends over 14 amino acids. Germline CDR1 and CDR2: SGHRS and YFSETQ. Here the CDR3 DNA reads TGCGCCAGCAGCTTGGGTTATAGTGTCTACGAGCAGTACTTC. Translated, it gives CASSLGYSVYEQYF.

The chain couples TRBV6-2 or TRBV6-3 to TRBJ1-5; a weak D match, TRBD1 (5 bases). Deletions cut 2 bases from V and 2 bases from J, with 10 bases between. CDR1 is MNHEY, CDR2 SVGEGT, per germline. The CDR3 totals 15 residues. The CDR3 loop is CASSYTGFGNQPQHF. In DNA, the CDR3 is TGTGCCAGCAGTTACACAGGCTTCGGCAATCAGCCCCAGCATTTT.

This clone was counted only a few times. The rearrangement joins TRBV9 to TRBJ1-1, with 8 positions matching TRBD1. The CDR3 spans 15 residues. The germline gives CDR1 SGDLS, CDR2 YYNGEE. Trimming took 2 bases from V and 3 from J; bases not matched to a gene: 6. CDR3 residues: CASSVGGQVDTEAFF. The DNA of the CDR3 is TGTGCCAGCAGCGTTGGGGGACAGGTGGACACTGAAGCTTTCTTT. The full variable domain, with the rest looked up from reference TRBV9 and TRBJ1-1, is DSGVTQTPKHLITATGQRVTLRCSPRSGDLSVYWYQQSLDQGLQFLIQYYNGEERAKGNILERFSAQQFPDLHSELNLSSLELGDSALYFCASSVGGQVDTEAFFGQGTRLTVV.

The J gene is TRBJ1-5, the V gene TRBV28; no firm D call. From germline, CDR1 is MDHEN and CDR2 SYDVKM. The ends were cut back, 4 bases at V and 0 bases at J, with 13 bases in the middle. The CDR3 has 16 residues. DNA of the CDR3: TGTGCCAGCAGTTCACCTAGCAGAAATAGCAATCAGCCCCAGCATTTT. This encodes CASSSPSRNSNQPQHF.

The rearrangement uses TRBV5-6 and TRBJ1-2; possibly TRBD1 for D (6 bases). The CDR3 is 15 amino acids. CDR1 SGHDT and CDR2 YYEEEE come from the germline V gene. The V end lost 0 bases, the J end lost 5 bases, and 14 bases lay between the germline ends. The CDR3 DNA is TGTGCCAGCAGCTTGGTACAGGGAGAAGGATATGGCTACACCTTC. Residues: CASSLVQGEGYGYTF. Full variable domain (rest looked up from reference TRBV5-6 and TRBJ1-2): DAGVTQSPTHLIKTRGQQVTLRCSPKSGHDTVSWYQQALGQGPQFIFQYYEEEERQRGNFPDRFSGHQFPNYSSELNVNALLLGDSALYLCASSLVQGEGYGYTFGSGTRLTVV.

The V call is TRBV2, the J call TRBJ1-1, with 8 bases matching TRBD1. Germline V gene data show CDR1 as SNHLY and CDR2 as FYNNEI. V lost 6 bases, J lost 2 bases, and 2 bases stayed unmatched. CDR3 length equals 13 residues. The CDR3 DNA follows: TGTGCCAGCAGAGGACAGGGAAACACTGAAGCTTTCTTT. Residues: CASRGQGNTEAFF.

The chain is built from TRBV15 and TRBJ2-7; 8 bases agree with TRBD1. Germline trimming cut 0 bases from V and 3 bases from J; bases unmatched to any gene: 7. This CDR3 has 16 residues. The V gene's germline CDR1 is LNHNV and CDR2 YYDKDF (reference sequence). The CDR3: CATSRDHPGTGYEQYF. Written as DNA, the CDR3 is TGTGCCACCAGCAGAGACCACCCCGGGACAGGCTACGAGCAGTACTTC.

This clone appeared a few times. The V gene is TRBV12-1, the J gene TRBJ2-7; TRBD2, as called in the table, went unchecked against the DNA. TRBV12-1 counts as a pseudogene. The CDR3 consists of 15 residues. CDR3 amino acids: CASVPRQREGYEQYF. CDR3 nucleotides: TGTGCCAGCGTACCGCGGCAGCGGGAGGGCTACGAGCAGTACTTC.

This clone was seen just once. This chain links TRBV2 with TRBJ2-2; TRBD2 matches 7 bases. V shed 5 bases and J 0 bases; nucleotides not matched to a gene: 15. The CDR3 loop spans 19 amino acids. Germline CDR1 reads SNHLY; CDR2 reads FYNNEI. CDR3 sequence (DNA): TGTGCCAGCAGTCTGCCAGATACGGGACTACCGGCGAACACCGGGGAGCTGTTTTTT. Translated: CASSLPDTGLPANTGELFF. Variable domain in full (rest from reference TRBV2 and TRBJ2-2): EPEVTQTPSHQVTQMGQEVILRCVPISNHLYFYWYRQILGQKVEFLVSFYNNEISEKSEIFDDQFSVERPDGSNFTLKIRSTKLEDSAMYFCASSLPDTGLPANTGELFFGEGSRLTVL.

The V gene is TRBV7-2, the J gene TRBJ1-2; D not resolved. Germline V gene lookup returns CDR1 SGHTA and CDR2 FQGNSA. The CDR3 totals 15 residues. V was pared by 4 bases and J by 0 bases, with 12 bases between. The CDR3 is CASSSTPEANYGYTF. DNA for the CDR3: TGTGCCAGCAGCTCCACCCCTGAGGCTAACTATGGCTACACCTTC. Full variable domain (remainder filled in from reference TRBV7-2 and TRBJ1-2): GAGVSQSPSNKVTEKGKDVELRCDPISGHTALYWYRQSLGQGLEFLIYFQGNSAPDKSGLPSDRFSAERTGGSVSTLTIQRTQQEDSAVYLCASSSTPEANYGYTFGSGTRLTVV.

V is TRBV7-9 and J is TRBJ1-4; D is perhaps TRBD1 (5 bases). The ends were cut back, 4 bases at V and 7 bases at J, with 22 bases in the middle. The CDR3 is 17 amino acids. Germline CDR1 reads SEHNR; CDR2 reads FQNEAQ (reference sequence). CDR3 residues: CASSSSLAGRKGEKLFF. CDR3 coding DNA: TGTGCCAGCAGCTCCTCCCTGGCGGGACGGAAGGGTGAAAAACTGTTTTTT.

The count of this clone is one. This chain joins TRBV28 and TRBJ1-2; D remains ambiguous. The germline CDR1 and CDR2 sequences are MDHEN and SYDVKM. V was trimmed by 6 bases and J by 2 bases, leaving 10 bases between them. The CDR3 length is 13 residues. The CDR3 nucleotides read TGTGCCAGCAGCTCCCCCCCCAACTATGGCTACACCTTC. Translation gives CASSSPPNYGYTF.

This sequence joins TRBV7-6 and TRBJ2-2; a possible D gene is TRBD1 (6 bases). Deletions cut 6 bases from V and 3 bases from J, with 14 bases between. The CDR3 length is 15 residues. Germline V gene sequence: CDR1 SGHVS, CDR2 FNYEAQ. CDR3 loop: CASRRSAGDTGELFF. The DNA for the CDR3 is TGTGCCAGCAGGAGAAGTGCAGGGGACACCGGGGAGCTGTTTTTT.

CDR3 DNA: TGTGCCAGTACCCTTCGGTTACAGGGCTCTGAAGCTTTCTTT. Amino acid sequence: CASTLRLQGSEAFF. The chain joins TRBV19 to TRBJ1-1; possibly TRBD1 for D (6 bases). CDR1 is LNHDA and CDR2 is SQIVND in the germline V gene (reference sequence). V was pared by 7 bases and J by 6 bases, with 18 bases between. There are 14 residues in the CDR3.

V and J are TRBV4-3 and TRBJ2-7, with a weak D call TRBD2 (7 bases). V was cut by 4 bases and J by 3 bases, with 16 bases left in between. CDR3 length: 15 amino acids. CDR1 is LGHNA, CDR2 YSLEER, per germline. The chain's CDR3 is CASSPFWGGHYEQYF. In DNA form, the CDR3 reads TGCGCCAGCAGCCCGTTTTGGGGGGGCCACTACGAGCAGTACTTC.

The rearrangement links TRBV14 to TRBJ2-7; 12 bases line up with TRBD1. CDR1 and CDR2 from the germline V gene are SGHDN and FVKESK. V gave up 4 bases and J gave up 5 bases; unmatched junction bases: 9. The CDR3 length is 16 residues. CDR3 DNA: TGTGCCAGCAGCCCGAGGGACAGGGGGCGAGATGACGAGCAGTACTTC. Its protein is CASSPRDRGRDDEQYF.

The chain carries TRBV7-2 and TRBJ2-1, with 13 nucleotides matching TRBD2. J lost 16 bases, V lost 5 bases, and 8 bases had no gene match. In germline, CDR1 is SGHTA, CDR2 FQGNSA. The CDR3 runs 13 residues. CDR3 in amino acids: CASSLGTSGDHFF. CDR3 sequence (DNA): TGTGCCAGCAGCCTTGGGACTAGCGGGGATCATTTCTTC. Full variable domain (outside the CDR3, taken from reference TRBV7-2 and TRBJ2-1): GAGVSQSPSNKVTEKGKDVELRCDPISGHTALYWYRQSLGQGLEFLIYFQGNSAPDKSGLPSDRFSAERTGGSVSTLTIQRTQQEDSAVYLCASSLGTSGDHFFGPGTRLTVL.

V usage is TRBV27 and J usage is TRBJ1-1, with 9 bases aligning to TRBD1. There are 14 residues in the CDR3. V was clipped by 7 bases and J by 4 bases; unmatched bases: 7. The germline V gene encodes CDR1 MNHEY and CDR2 SMNVEV (reference sequence). The CDR3 DNA follows: TGTGCCAGCACCAAACAGGGGGCCGGCACTGAAGCTTTCTTT. Translation: CASTKQGAGTEAFF.

The chain is built from TRBV10-1 and TRBJ2-1, with 9 bases identical to TRBD1. CDR1 and CDR2 (germline): WNHNN, SYGVQD (reference sequence). The CDR3 runs to 15 residues. Unmatched junction bases numbered 5, after V lost 0 bases and J lost 8 bases. The CDR3 DNA reads TGCGCCAGCAGTGAGTCCGGGACAGGGAACCATGAGCAGTTCTTC. Protein product: CASSESGTGNHEQFF.